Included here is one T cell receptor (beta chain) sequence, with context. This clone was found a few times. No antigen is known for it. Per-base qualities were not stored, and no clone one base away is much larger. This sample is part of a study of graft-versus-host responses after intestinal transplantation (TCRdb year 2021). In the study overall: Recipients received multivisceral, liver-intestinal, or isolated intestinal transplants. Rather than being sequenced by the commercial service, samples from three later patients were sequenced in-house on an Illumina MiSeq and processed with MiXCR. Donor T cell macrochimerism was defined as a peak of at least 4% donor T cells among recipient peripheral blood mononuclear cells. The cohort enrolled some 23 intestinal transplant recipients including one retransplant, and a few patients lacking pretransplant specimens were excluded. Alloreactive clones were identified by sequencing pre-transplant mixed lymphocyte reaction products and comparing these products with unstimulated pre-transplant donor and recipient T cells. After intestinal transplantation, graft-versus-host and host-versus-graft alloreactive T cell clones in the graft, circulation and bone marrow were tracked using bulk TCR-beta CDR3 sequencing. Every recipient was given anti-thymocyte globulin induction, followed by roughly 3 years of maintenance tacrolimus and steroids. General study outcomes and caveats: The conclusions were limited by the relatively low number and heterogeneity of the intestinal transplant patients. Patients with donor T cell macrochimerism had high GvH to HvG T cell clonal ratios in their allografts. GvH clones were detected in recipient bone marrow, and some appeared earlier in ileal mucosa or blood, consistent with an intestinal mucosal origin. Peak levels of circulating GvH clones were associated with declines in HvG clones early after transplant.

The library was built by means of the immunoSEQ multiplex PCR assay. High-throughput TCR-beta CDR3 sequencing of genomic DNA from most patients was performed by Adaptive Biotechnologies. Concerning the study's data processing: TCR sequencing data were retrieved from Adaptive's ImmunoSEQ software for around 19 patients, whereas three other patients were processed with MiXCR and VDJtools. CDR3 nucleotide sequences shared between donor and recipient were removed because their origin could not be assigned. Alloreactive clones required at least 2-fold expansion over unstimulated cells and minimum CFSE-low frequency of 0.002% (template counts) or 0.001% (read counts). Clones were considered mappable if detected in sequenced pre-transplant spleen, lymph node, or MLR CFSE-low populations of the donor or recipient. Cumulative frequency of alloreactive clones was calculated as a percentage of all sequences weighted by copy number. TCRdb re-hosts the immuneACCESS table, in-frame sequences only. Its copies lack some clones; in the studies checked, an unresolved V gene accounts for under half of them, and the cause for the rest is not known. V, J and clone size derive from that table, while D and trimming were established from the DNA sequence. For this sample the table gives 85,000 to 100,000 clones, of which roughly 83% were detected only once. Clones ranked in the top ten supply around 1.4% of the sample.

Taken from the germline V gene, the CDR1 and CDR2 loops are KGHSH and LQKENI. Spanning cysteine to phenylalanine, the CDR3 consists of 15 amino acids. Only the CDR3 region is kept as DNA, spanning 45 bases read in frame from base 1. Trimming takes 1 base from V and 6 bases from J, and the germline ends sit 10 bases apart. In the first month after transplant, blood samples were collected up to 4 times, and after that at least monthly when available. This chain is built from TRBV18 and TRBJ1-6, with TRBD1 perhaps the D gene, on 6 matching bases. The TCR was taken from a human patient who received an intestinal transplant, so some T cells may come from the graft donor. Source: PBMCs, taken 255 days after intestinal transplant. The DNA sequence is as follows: TGTGCCAGCTCACCACGAGGACAGCGTAATTCACCCCTCCACTTT. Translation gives CASSPRGQRNSPLHF.